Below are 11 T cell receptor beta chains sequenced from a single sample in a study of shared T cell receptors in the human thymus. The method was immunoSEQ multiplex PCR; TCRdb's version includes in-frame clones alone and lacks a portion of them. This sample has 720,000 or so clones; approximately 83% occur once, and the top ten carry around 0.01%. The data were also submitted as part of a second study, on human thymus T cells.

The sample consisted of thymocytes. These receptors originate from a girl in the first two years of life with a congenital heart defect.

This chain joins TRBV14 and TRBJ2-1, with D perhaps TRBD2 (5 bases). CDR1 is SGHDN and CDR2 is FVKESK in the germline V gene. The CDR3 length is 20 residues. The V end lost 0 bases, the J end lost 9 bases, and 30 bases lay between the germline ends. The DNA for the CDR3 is TGTGCCAGCAGCCAAGAAAAGGGCTGGAGCTTCTACCCGGGATATGGTGAGCAGTTCTTC. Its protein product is CASSQEKGWSFYPGYGEQFF.

The CDR3 coding sequence is TGTGCCAGTAGTAGCCGAGGGGGGGAATATGGCTACACCTTC. Its translation is CASSSRGGEYGYTF. This chain uses TRBV19 with TRBJ1-2; weak D call: TRBD1 (6 bases). Looked up from germline, CDR1 is LNHDA and CDR2 is SQIVND (reference sequence). V shed 4 bases and J shed 5 bases, with 14 bases lying between them. This CDR3 has 14 amino acids.

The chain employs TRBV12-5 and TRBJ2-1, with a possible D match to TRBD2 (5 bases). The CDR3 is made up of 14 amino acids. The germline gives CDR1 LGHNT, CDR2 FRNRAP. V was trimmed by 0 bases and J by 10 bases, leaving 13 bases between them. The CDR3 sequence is CASGLVPQGGEQFF. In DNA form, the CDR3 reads TGTGCTAGTGGTTTGGTACCTCAAGGAGGCGAGCAGTTCTTC.

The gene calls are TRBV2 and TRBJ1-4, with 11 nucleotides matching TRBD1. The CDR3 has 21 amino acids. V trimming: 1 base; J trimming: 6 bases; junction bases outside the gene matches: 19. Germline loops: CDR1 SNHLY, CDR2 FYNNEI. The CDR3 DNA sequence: TGTGCCAGCAGTGAAGGTCGGGGGCTCGGGACAGGGGGTCGTGAGGATGAAAAACTGTTTTTT. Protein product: CASSEGRGLGTGGREDEKLFF.

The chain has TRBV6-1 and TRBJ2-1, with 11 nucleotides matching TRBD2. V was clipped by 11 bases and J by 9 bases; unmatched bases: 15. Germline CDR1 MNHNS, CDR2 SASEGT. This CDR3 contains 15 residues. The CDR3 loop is CAGELGLAGRVEQFF. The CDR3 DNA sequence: TGTGCCGGCGAACTTGGACTAGCGGGTCGAGTTGAGCAGTTCTTC.

CDR3 DNA sequence: TGTGCCAGCGTAGACAGAGAGAACACTGAAGCTTTCTTT. Its translation: CASVDRENTEAFF. The chain carries TRBV2 and TRBJ1-1, with D tentatively TRBD1 (5 bases). Trimming stripped 8 bases from V and 1 base from J, with 11 bases between. Germline V gives CDR1 SNHLY, CDR2 FYNNEI. The CDR3 is made up of 13 amino acids.

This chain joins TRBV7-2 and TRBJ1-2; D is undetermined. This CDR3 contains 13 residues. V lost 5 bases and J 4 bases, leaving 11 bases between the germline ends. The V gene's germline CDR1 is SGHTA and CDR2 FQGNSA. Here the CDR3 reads CASSPYGGYGYTF. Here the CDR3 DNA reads TGTGCCAGCAGCCCCTACGGCGGCTATGGCTACACCTTC.

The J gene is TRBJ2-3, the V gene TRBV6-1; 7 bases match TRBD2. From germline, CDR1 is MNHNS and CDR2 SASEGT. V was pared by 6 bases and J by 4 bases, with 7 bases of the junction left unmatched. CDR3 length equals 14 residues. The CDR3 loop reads CASSPQRGSDTQYF. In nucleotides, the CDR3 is TGTGCCAGCAGCCCGCAGCGGGGCTCAGATACGCAGTATTTT.

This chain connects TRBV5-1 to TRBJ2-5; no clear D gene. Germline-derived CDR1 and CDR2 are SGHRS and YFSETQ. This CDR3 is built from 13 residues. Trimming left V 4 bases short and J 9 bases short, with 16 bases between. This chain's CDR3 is CASSRYARTPQYF. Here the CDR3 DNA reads TGCGCCAGCAGCCGATACGCACGCACTCCCCAGTACTTC.

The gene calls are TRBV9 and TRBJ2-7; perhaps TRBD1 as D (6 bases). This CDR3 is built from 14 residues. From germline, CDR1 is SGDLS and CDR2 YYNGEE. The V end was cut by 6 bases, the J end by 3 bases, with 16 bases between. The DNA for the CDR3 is TGTGCCAGCACCGAAATCGGGACATACTACGAGCAGTACTTC. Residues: CASTEIGTYYEQYF.

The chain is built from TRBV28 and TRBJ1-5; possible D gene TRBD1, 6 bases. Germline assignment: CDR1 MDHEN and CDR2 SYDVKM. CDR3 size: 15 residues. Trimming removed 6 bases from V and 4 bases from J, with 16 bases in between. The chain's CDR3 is CASSLQGVWNQPQHF. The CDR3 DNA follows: TGTGCCAGCAGCCTACAGGGAGTTTGGAATCAGCCCCAGCATTTT.